Shown below are 3 T cell receptor beta chains from a single sample sequenced in a study of T cells after yellow fever vaccination. TCRdb redid the calling of the 5' RACE reads with MiXCR, one entry per CDR3 protein. The sample consists of under 600,000 distinct CDR3 sequences, about 13% of them appearing once. Specimen: PBMCs, collected on the day of the yellow fever booster vaccination. The receptor source for this set is a man aged 30 to 39 who received the YFV17D yellow fever vaccine.

This clonotype was counted between two and nine times. The chain employs TRBV7-8 and TRBJ2-5; D ambiguous. The CDR3 consists of 13 residues. Trimming shortened V by 2 bases and J by 3 bases, and 7 bases separated the two germline ends. CDR1 is SGHVS, CDR2 FQNEAQ, per germline. The CDR3 DNA reads as TGTGCCAGCAGCTTAAGAATGAAAGAGACCCAGTACTTC. Encoded protein: CASSLRMKETQYF.

This clonotype came up a few times. V gene TRBV7-9 combines with J gene TRBJ2-3; 12 bases agree with TRBD1. V lost 6 bases, J lost 2 bases, and 18 bases stayed unmatched. This CDR3 contains 20 residues. The germline CDR1 and CDR2 sequences are SEHNR and FQNEAQ (reference sequence). The CDR3 region has the DNA TGTGCCAGCAGTATCGTAGCCGGGACAGGGGGCCGAGGCCCCACAGATACGCAGTATTTT. This encodes CASSIVAGTGGRGPTDTQYF.

This clonotype was seen only a few times. The chain recombines TRBV5-4 with TRBJ2-2, with D maybe TRBD2 (6 bases). V was pared by 4 bases and J by 5 bases, with 15 bases between. Germline CDR1 and CDR2: SGHNT and YYREEE (reference sequence). This CDR3 region has 15 residues. CDR3 amino acids: CASSPGASETGELFF. The CDR3 nucleotides read TGTGCCAGCAGCCCCGGGGCTAGCGAAACCGGGGAGCTGTTTTTT.